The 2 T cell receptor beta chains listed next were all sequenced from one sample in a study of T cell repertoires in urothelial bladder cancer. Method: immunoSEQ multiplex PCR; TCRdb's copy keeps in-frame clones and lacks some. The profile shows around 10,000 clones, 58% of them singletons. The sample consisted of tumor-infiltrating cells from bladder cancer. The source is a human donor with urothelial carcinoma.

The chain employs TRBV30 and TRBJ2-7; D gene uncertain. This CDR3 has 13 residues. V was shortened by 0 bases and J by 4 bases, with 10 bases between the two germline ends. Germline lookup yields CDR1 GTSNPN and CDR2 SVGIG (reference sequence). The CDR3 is CAWSVRVGYEQYF. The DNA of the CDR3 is TGTGCCTGGAGTGTCCGGGTGGGGTACGAGCAGTACTTC.

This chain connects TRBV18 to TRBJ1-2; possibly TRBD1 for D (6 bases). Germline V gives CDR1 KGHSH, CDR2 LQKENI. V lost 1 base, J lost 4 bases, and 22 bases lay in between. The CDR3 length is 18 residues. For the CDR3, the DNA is TGTGCCAGCTCACCACTGTTTATTGCAGGGGAAATCAGCTATGGCTACACCTTC. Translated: CASSPLFIAGEISYGYTF.